This TCR beta chain came from a study of human T cells and chemical hapten exposure (dated by TCRdb to about 2021). Notes on the research overall: For sensitization, 2% DPC in acetone was applied to a 2 cm by 2 cm area of upper inner arm skin. Alopecia areata with under or over 50% scalp involvement, alopecia totalis and alopecia universalis were represented in the patient cohort, which was mostly female. Blood samples were taken from patients before sensitization (week 0) and then at 2, 6 and about 24 weeks after DPC sensitization. Peripheral blood TCR repertoire changes were tracked in vivo in alopecia patients during primary and secondary sensitization to the hapten diphenylcyclopropenone (DPC). Libraries were pooled for sequencing, and per-sample TCR yields varied mainly because of small differences in library volumes within the pool. Throughout the roughly 23-week study period, patients were also given weekly therapeutic DPC doses on the scalp. Patch testing was performed on the upper back with Finn chambers containing 0.01% DPC, and the patch tests were scored after 6 days according to International Contact Dermatitis Research Group standards. Blood for TCR sequencing was provided by twenty-nine alopecia patients at one to four time points (pre-sensitization, 2, 6 and 24 weeks). The study at large found these results: After repeated subsampling, the strength of the expansion versus patch-test correlation and the threshold at which it became significant changed. Expanded TCRs formed significantly more large CDR3 similarity clusters than pre-sensitization or healthy control sets, consistent with antigen-driven responses. DPC sensitization did not change how many TCRs were above 1 in 1000 frequency, and no evidence was found of alterations in global repertoire structure. Because all patients had alopecia, a presumed autoimmune disease, the immune response of the patients might differ from that of healthy individuals. A positive correlation was found between the number of PT1 expanded TCRs and patch test score, with significance reached at thresholds 8, 16 and 32 but not 4.

Library preparation employed RACE. The sequencer was a NextSeq 500. During library preparation, unique molecular identifiers were attached to individual cDNA molecules so that TCRs could be counted in a quantitative, reproducible way. Each blood RNA sample was used to sequence both TCR alpha and TCR beta chains. On the authors' methods: A median of about 89,000 TCRs per sample was observed, with a range of 23,224 to 690,600. V, J and CDR3 annotation of the TCR reads was performed with the Decombinator software suite. Every sample was subsampled to the same number of TCRs (28,000) for the PS versus PT1 abundance plots. Expanded TCRs were defined as absent before sensitization and observed at least eight times at the 2-week time point. The public reads were reanalyzed by TCRdb: fastp trimming at Q25, MiXCR alignment, in-frame beta chains only. Rows matching on CDR3 protein sequence are summarized as one entry with the most common DNA and genes. TCRdb, rather than the study authors, made the V and J calls. For this sample there are 80,000 to 95,000 distinct CDR3 sequences; roughly 9.1% appear just once. The ten top clones hold less than 4.5% of the sample.

The time point label, read with the paper, signifies: pre-sensitization, week 0. What the treatment or condition label conveys for this sample: therapeutic diphenylcyclopropenone sensitization with weekly scalp DPC. At each patch-test visit, blood was drawn before the patch test was applied. Eligible patients were aged 18 to 70, diagnosed with alopecia, deemed suitable for DPC therapy, and excluded if pregnant. Total RNA was extracted from unfractionated whole blood that had been collected in Tempus Blood RNA tubes. The CDR3 holds 16 amino acids from the cysteine to the phenylalanine. The retained sequence is limited to the CDR3, 48 bases, with the frame set at the first base. Trimming removed 5 bases from V and 3 bases from J, leaving 17 bases between the germline ends. Reading the germline V gene gives CDR1 SGHVS and CDR2 FNYEAQ. This clonotype was picked up many times. What this receptor recognizes is not known. Base qualities are not recorded, but no much larger clone differs from it by a single base.

The V and J genes are TRBV7-6 and TRBJ2-1; 6 matching bases give a weak D call of TRBD1. The sequenced sample was whole blood, obtained in connection with sensitization to the hapten diphenylcyclopropenone (DPC). The sequence was obtained from a woman aged 35 to 49 with alopecia areata. Some clones in this sample may be carry-over from other donors' samples. The CDR3 is CASSPFRGVGYNEQFF. The nucleotide sequence reads TGTGCCAGCAGCCCCTTCAGGGGAGTCGGCTACAATGAGCAGTTCTTC.